These 22 T cell receptor beta chains came from one sample sequenced in a study of T cell responses to AZD1222 COVID-19 vaccine. TCRdb's copy holds only in-frame clones and misses some; the assay was immunoSEQ multiplex PCR. The table has about 110,000 clones, roughly 86% seen once. The specimen comprised peripheral blood, sampled on day 0 of AZD1222 vaccination. The receptor source for this set is an adult in good health.

The genes are TRBV4-3 and TRBJ1-6; no clear D. Trimming removed 1 base from V and 6 bases from J, with 10 bases in between. The germline CDR1 and CDR2 sequences are LGHNA and YSLEER. This CDR3 has 15 residues. This CDR3 is CASSQVAGSNSPLHF. In nucleotides, the CDR3 is TGCGCCAGCAGCCAAGTCGCGGGTAGTAATTCACCCCTCCACTTT.

V and J are TRBV4-2 and TRBJ2-3; 11 nucleotides align to TRBD2. CDR1 LGHNA and CDR2 YNFKEQ come from the germline V gene. CDR3 length: 18 amino acids. V was clipped by 1 base and J by 3 bases; unmatched bases: 9. The CDR3 spells CASSQVGLAGGLTDTQYF. Written as DNA, the CDR3 is TGTGCCAGCAGCCAAGTCGGGTTAGCGGGGGGGTTAACAGATACGCAGTATTTT.

The CDR3 loop is CASSAGVSGNQPQHF. CDR3 nucleotide sequence: TGTGCCAGCAGCGCGGGAGTTAGCGGCAATCAGCCCCAGCATTTT. This sequence joins TRBV9 and TRBJ1-5; D is undetermined. V was pared by 3 bases and J by 2 bases, with 12 bases between. Per the germline V gene, CDR1 is SGDLS and CDR2 is YYNGEE. The CDR3 loop spans 15 amino acids.

The chain recombines TRBV3-1 (or the pseudogene TRBV3-2) with TRBJ2-7; 7 bases fit TRBD2. J was trimmed by 1 base and V by 4 bases; bases with no gene match: 7. The CDR3 contains 15 residues. Looked up from germline, CDR1 is LGHDT and CDR2 is YNNKEL (reference sequence). CDR3 amino acids: CASSPPWGGSYEQYF. As DNA, the CDR3 is TGTGCCAGCAGCCCCCCCTGGGGGGGTTCCTACGAGCAGTACTTC.

The chain uses TRBV7-9 and TRBJ1-1; possible D gene TRBD1, 6 bases. V dropped 1 base and J dropped 3 bases, with 15 bases sitting between them. The CDR3 loop spans 16 amino acids. Looked up from germline, CDR1 is SEHNR and CDR2 is FQNEAQ (reference sequence). The CDR3 coding sequence is TGTGCCAGCAGCTTAGGGGGAACAGGGCGCGACACTGAAGCTTTCTTT. Its protein is CASSLGGTGRDTEAFF.

V and J are TRBV10-3 and TRBJ1-1; 7 bases fit TRBD1. The J segment lost 5 bases and the V segment lost 7 bases, leaving 7 bases of the junction unmatched. This CDR3 spans 13 amino acids. From germline, CDR1 is ENHRY and CDR2 SYGVKD. In DNA, the CDR3 is TGTGCCATCACCAAACAGGGGAGAACTGAAGCTTTCTTT. Its translation is CAITKQGRTEAFF.

This clone was picked up one time. V and J are TRBV5-4 and TRBJ2-7; D possibly corresponds to TRBD2 (5 bases). CDR3 length equals 15 residues. Germline assignment: CDR1 SGHNT and CDR2 YYREEE (reference sequence). Trimming removed 1 base at V and 3 bases at J, with 14 bases between. CDR3 region: CASSLREGSYYEQYF. In DNA form, the CDR3 reads TGTGCCAGCAGCTTGCGAGAGGGCAGCTACTACGAGCAGTACTTC.

The J gene is TRBJ1-6, the V gene TRBV6-2 or TRBV6-3, with D unresolved. The CDR3 loop spans 15 amino acids. Germline loops: CDR1 MNHEY, CDR2 SVGEGT. Trimming pared 2 bases from V and 10 bases from J, leaving 15 bases between. CDR3 bases: TGTGCCAGCAGTTACGGAGTGAGCCTCATCTCACCCCTCCACTTT. Translated: CASSYGVSLISPLHF.

The V call is TRBV9, the J call TRBJ1-2; a possible D gene is TRBD1 (5 bases). Germline-derived CDR1 and CDR2 are SGDLS and YYNGEE. Trimming took 1 base from V and 4 from J, leaving 17 bases between them. The CDR3 runs 16 residues. In nucleotides, the CDR3 is TGTGCCAGCAGCGTACAGTCGCGGGGCTTGGGCTATGGCTACACCTTC. Protein product: CASSVQSRGLGYGYTF.

CDR3: CASSPWTAISYEQYF. CDR3 nucleotides: TGTGCCAGCAGCCCTTGGACTGCTATCTCCTACGAGCAGTACTTC. This chain links TRBV7-2 with TRBJ2-7; D possibly corresponds to TRBD2 (5 bases). The CDR3 is made up of 15 amino acids. Trimming left V 5 bases short and J 0 bases short, with 14 bases between. Germline-derived CDR1 and CDR2 are SGHTA and FQGNSA.

This clone was counted once. This rearrangement joins TRBV5-8 to TRBJ2-4, with D perhaps matching TRBD1 (6 bases). This CDR3 has 13 amino acids. Per germline, CDR1 SGHTS and CDR2 YDEGEE. Trimming left V 9 bases short and J 8 bases short, with 18 bases between. The CDR3 coding sequence is TGTGCCACCGAACGCCCTCCAGGGGACATTCAGTACTTC. Its protein is CATERPPGDIQYF.

V usage is TRBV5-1 and J usage is TRBJ1-4; no firm D call. Trimming removed 7 bases at V and 0 bases at J, with 7 bases between. From germline, CDR1 is SGHRS and CDR2 YFSETQ. This CDR3 is 13 amino acids long. Here the CDR3 reads CASQASTNEKLFF. CDR3 DNA sequence: TGCGCCAGCCAAGCTTCAACTAATGAAAAACTGTTTTTT. Filled out from reference TRBV5-1 and TRBJ1-4, the complete variable domain reads KAGVTQTPRYLIKTRGQQVTLSCSPISGHRSVSWYQQTPGQGLQFLFEYFSETQRNKGNFPGRFSGRQFSNSRSEMNVSTLELGDSALYLCASQASTNEKLFFGSGTQLSVL.

A single count supports this clone. The rearrangement uses TRBV11-2 and TRBJ2-1, with TRBD2 identical over 9 bases. The CDR3 has 14 residues. The germline V gene has CDR1 SGHAT and CDR2 FQNNGV. V gave up 0 bases and J gave up 10 bases; unmatched junction bases: 4. Here the CDR3 reads CASSLDRTSDEQFF. Written as DNA, the CDR3 is TGTGCCAGCAGCTTAGATCGGACTAGCGACGAGCAGTTCTTC.

This clone has just a few counts. The chain couples TRBV6-2 or TRBV6-3 to TRBJ2-7, with no clear D. Trimming took 2 bases from V and 6 from J, leaving 11 bases between them. The CDR3 loop spans 13 amino acids. Germline CDR1 is MNHEY and CDR2 is SVGEGT. The CDR3 bases are TGTGCCAGCAGTTACAACAAGGTCACCGAGCAGTACTTC. Its protein product is CASSYNKVTEQYF.

V gene TRBV10-3 combines with J gene TRBJ2-2; 8 positions match TRBD1. V was pared by 10 bases and J by 6 bases, with 16 bases of the junction left unmatched. CDR3 size: 16 residues. CDR1 is ENHRY, CDR2 SYGVKD, per germline. CDR3 loop: CATTVGGRGQAGELFF. CDR3 in DNA: TGTGCCACCACGGTTGGCGGCAGGGGGCAGGCCGGGGAGCTGTTTTTT.

CDR3 sequence reads: CASSLLQGPMNTEAFF. DNA of the CDR3: TGCGCCAGCAGCTTGCTCCAGGGGCCCATGAACACTGAAGCTTTCTTT. V gene TRBV5-1 combines with J gene TRBJ1-1; D is possibly TRBD1 (6 bases). V was pared by 1 base and J by 0 bases, with 13 bases between. The CDR3 extends over 16 amino acids. Germline V gene lookup returns CDR1 SGHRS and CDR2 YFSETQ. The full variable domain, with the rest looked up from reference TRBV5-1 and TRBJ1-1, is KAGVTQTPRYLIKTRGQQVTLSCSPISGHRSVSWYQQTPGQGLQFLFEYFSETQRNKGNFPGRFSGRQFSNSRSEMNVSTLELGDSALYLCASSLLQGPMNTEAFFGQGTRLTVV.

The chain combines TRBV9 with TRBJ1-4, with D hard to call. V was clipped by 0 bases and J by 5 bases, with 14 bases between them. The germline gives CDR1 SGDLS, CDR2 YYNGEE. This CDR3 has 16 residues. The CDR3 DNA is TGTGCCAGCAGCGTAGGAGCCTCGACGGAAAATGAAAAACTGTTTTTT. Residues: CASSVGASTENEKLFF.

The CDR3 nucleotides read TGTGCCAGCAGCTTAGATACAGGGGGAGAGGATGAGCAGTTCTTC. Amino acids: CASSLDTGGEDEQFF. This chain connects TRBV11-2 to TRBJ2-1; 8 bases match TRBD1. This CDR3 is built from 15 residues. V lost 0 bases, J lost 8 bases, and 6 bases stayed unmatched. Germline lookup yields CDR1 SGHAT and CDR2 FQNNGV.

The chain uses TRBV19 and TRBJ1-2, with a tentative D call TRBD1 (6 bases). Germline-derived CDR1 and CDR2 are LNHDA and SQIVND (reference sequence). The V and J ends lost 5 bases and 0 bases respectively, with 13 bases between them. The CDR3 has 15 amino acids. In DNA form, the CDR3 reads TGTGCCAGTAGTCGGCCGTCAGGGGCTAACTATGGCTACACCTTC. Encoded protein: CASSRPSGANYGYTF. Complete variable domain (other parts from reference TRBV19 and TRBJ1-2): DGGITQSPKYLFRKEGQNVTLSCEQNLNHDAMYWYRQDPGQGLRLIYYSQIVNDFQKGDIAEGYSVSREKKESFPLTVTSAQKNPTAFYLCASSRPSGANYGYTFGSGTRLTVV.

CDR3 coding DNA: TGCAGCGTTGCTAGTTACAATGAGCAGTTCTTC. Its translation is CSVASYNEQFF. This rearrangement joins TRBV29-1 to TRBJ2-1; D remains unclear. The V end was cut by 4 bases, the J end by 4 bases, with 5 bases between. The CDR3 loop spans 11 amino acids. CDR1 and CDR2 from the germline V gene are SQVTM and ANQGSEA.

The chain is built from TRBV5-1 and TRBJ1-2; 8 bases agree with TRBD1. Trimming removed 4 bases from V and 8 bases from J; junction bases left unmatched: 10. The CDR3 length is 14 residues. Germline V gene sequence: CDR1 SGHRS, CDR2 YFSETQ. The CDR3, as DNA: TGCGCCAGCAGCGGGGTGGACAGGGTCGGAGGCTACACCTTC. The encoded protein is CASSGVDRVGGYTF.

The V gene is TRBV4-1, the J gene TRBJ1-2; D may be TRBD1 (6 bases). Germline lookup yields CDR1 MGHRA and CDR2 YSYEKL. The CDR3 length is 20 residues. Between the trimmed V and J ends, which lost 5 bases and 2 bases, there was a span of 30 bases. CDR3 sequence: CASSYTTTGKVHRLNYGYTF. CDR3 bases: TGCGCCAGCAGCTACACTACGACAGGAAAAGTCCACCGGCTAAACTATGGCTACACCTTC.